The source of this TCR beta chain is a study of blood T cell repertoires in COVID-19. CDR3 length: 15 residues. V lost 1 base, J lost 6 bases, and 10 bases lay in between. Germline CDR1 reads LGHDT; CDR2 reads YNNKEL (reference sequence). Libraries were prepared by immunoSEQ multiplex PCR; TCRdb keeps only in-frame clonotypes and omits some of them. The table lists about 150,000 clones, about 81% of them singletons. Participants, about 18 to 100 years old, spanned about 26 US areas. The receptor comes from a man aged 45-60 years who had recovered from COVID-19. This chain connects TRBV3-1 (or the pseudogene TRBV3-2) to TRBJ1-6, with D unresolved. Sample: PBMCs or T cells enriched from blood (not recorded which). CDR3 in amino acids: CASSQGRVVNSPLHF. Here the CDR3 DNA reads TGTGCCAGCAGCCAAGGGAGAGTCGTTAATTCACCCCTCCACTTT.